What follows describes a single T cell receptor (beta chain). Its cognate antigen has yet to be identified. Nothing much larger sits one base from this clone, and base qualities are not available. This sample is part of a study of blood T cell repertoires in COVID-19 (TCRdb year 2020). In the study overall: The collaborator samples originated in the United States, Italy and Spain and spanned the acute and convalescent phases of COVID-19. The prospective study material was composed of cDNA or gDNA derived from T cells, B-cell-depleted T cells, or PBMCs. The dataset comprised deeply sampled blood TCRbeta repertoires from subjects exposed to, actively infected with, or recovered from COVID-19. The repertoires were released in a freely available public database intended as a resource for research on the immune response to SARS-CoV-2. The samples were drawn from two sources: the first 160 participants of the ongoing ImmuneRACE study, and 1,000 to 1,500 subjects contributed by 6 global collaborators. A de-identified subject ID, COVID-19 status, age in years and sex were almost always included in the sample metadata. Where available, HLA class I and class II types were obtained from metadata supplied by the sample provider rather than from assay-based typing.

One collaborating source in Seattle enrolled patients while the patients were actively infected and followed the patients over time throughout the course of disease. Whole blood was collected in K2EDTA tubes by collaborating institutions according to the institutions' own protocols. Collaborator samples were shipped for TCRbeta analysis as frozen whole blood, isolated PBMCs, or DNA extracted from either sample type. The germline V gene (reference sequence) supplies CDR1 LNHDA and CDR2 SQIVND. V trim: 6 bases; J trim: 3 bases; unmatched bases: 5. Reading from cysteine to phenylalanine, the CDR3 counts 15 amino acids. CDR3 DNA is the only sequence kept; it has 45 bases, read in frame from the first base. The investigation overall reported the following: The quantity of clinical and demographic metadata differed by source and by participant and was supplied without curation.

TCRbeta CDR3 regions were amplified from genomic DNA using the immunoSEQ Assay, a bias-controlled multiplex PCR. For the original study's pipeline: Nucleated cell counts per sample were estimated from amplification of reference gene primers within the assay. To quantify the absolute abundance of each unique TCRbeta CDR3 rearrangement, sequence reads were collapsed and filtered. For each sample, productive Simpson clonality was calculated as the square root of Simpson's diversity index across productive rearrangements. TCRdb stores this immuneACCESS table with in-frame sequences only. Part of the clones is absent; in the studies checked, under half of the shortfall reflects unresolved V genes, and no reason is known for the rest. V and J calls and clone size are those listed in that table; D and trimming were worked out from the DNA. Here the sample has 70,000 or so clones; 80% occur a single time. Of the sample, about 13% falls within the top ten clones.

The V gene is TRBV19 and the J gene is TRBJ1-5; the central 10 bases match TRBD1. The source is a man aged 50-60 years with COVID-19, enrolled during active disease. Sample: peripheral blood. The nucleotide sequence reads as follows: TGTGCCAGTAGCCGGGACAGGGGTAACAATCAGCCCCAGCATTTT. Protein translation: CASSRDRGNNQPQHF. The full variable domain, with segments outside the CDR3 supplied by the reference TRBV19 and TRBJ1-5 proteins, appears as DGGITQSPKYLFRKEGQNVTLSCEQNLNHDAMYWYRQDPGQGLRLIYYSQIVNDFQKGDIAEGYSVSREKKESFPLTVTSAQKNPTAFYLCASSRDRGNNQPQHFGDGTRLSIL.